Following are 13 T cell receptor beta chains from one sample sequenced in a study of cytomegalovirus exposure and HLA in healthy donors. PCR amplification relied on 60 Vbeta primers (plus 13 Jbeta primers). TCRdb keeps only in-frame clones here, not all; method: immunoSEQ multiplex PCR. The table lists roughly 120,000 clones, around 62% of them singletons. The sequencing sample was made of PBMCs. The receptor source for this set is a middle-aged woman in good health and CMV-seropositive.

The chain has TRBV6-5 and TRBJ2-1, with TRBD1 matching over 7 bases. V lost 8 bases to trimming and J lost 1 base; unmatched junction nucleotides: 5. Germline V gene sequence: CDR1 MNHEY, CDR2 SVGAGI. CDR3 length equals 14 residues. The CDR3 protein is CASGAGGSYNEQFF. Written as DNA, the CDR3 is TGTGCCAGCGGGGCAGGGGGTTCCTACAATGAGCAGTTCTTC.

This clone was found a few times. CDR3 sequence reads: CATGTAGSNQPQHF. The CDR3 nucleotides read TGTGCCACCGGGACGGCGGGGAGCAATCAGCCCCAGCATTTT. The gene calls are TRBV19 and TRBJ1-5; D perhaps matches TRBD1 (5 bases). The ends were cut back, 10 bases at V and 1 base at J, with 14 bases in the middle. Germline loops: CDR1 LNHDA, CDR2 SQIVND (reference sequence). The CDR3 is 14 residues long.

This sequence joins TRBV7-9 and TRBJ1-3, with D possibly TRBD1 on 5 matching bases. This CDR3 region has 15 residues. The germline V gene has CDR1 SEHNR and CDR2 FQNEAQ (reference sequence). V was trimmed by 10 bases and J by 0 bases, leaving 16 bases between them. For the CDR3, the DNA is TGTGCCACCGGAGGGGCAAGGAGCTCTGGAAACACCATATATTTT. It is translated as CATGGARSSGNTIYF.

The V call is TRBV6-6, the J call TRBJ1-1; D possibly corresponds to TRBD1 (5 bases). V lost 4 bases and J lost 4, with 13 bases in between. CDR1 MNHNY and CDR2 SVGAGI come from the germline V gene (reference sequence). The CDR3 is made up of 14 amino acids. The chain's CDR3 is CASSSPGGTTEAFF. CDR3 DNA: TGTGCCAGCAGTTCCCCGGGGGGGACCACTGAAGCTTTCTTT.

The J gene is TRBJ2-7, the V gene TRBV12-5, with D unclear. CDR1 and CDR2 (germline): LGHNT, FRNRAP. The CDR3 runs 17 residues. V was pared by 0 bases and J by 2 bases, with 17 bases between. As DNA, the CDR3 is TGTGCTAGTGGTTTGGTATCTAATCCCTCCCGGGCCTACGAGCAGTACTTC. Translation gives CASGLVSNPSRAYEQYF.

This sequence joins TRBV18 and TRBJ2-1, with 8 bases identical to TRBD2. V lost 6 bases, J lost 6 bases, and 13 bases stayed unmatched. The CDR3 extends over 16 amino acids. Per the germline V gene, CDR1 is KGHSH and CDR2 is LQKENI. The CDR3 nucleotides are TGTGCCAGCTCGACCGGGACTAGTCTGCCTCGCAATGAGCAGTTCTTC. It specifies CASSTGTSLPRNEQFF.

The CDR3 nucleotides read TGTGCCAGCAGTGACCTGGGACTAGCAACTAGCACAGATACGCAGTATTTT. Amino acids: CASSDLGLATSTDTQYF. The gene calls are TRBV25-1 and TRBJ2-3; 9 nucleotides align to TRBD2. V was pared by 3 bases and J by 0 bases, with 7 bases of the junction left unmatched. The CDR3 is 17 residues long. Germline-derived CDR1 and CDR2 are MGHDK and SYGVNS.

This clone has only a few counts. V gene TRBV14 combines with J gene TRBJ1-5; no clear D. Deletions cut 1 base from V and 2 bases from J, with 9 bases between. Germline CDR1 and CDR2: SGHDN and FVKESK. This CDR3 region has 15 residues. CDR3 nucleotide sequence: TGTGCCAGCAGCCAAGGAGGGAAGGGCAATCAGCCCCAGCATTTT. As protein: CASSQGGKGNQPQHF.

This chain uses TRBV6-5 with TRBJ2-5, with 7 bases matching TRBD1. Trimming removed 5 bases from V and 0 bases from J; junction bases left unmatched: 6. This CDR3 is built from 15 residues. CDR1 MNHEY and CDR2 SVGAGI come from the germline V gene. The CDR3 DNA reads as TGTGCCAGCAGTACGACAGGGCCCTACCAAGAGACCCAGTACTTC. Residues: CASSTTGPYQETQYF.

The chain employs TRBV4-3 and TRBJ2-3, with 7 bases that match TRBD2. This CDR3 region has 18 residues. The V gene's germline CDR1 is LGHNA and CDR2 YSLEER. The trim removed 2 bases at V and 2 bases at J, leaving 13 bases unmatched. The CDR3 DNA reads TGCGCCAGCAGCCAAAGATCTCTACGGACTAGGTACACAGATACGCAGTATTTT. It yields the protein CASSQRSLRTRYTDTQYF.

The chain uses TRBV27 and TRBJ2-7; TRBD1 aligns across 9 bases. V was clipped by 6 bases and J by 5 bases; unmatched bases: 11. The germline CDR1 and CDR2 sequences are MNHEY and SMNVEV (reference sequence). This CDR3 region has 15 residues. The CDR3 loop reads CASSSRGTGFNEQYF. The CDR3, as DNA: TGTGCCAGCAGCTCACGGGGGACAGGGTTCAACGAGCAGTACTTC.

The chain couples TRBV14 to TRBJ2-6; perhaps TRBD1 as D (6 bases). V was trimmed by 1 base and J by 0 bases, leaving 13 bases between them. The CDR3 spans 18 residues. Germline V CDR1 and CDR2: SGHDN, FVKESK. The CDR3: CASSQVRAGASGANVLTF. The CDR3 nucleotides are TGTGCCAGCAGCCAAGTTCGGGCAGGGGCCTCTGGGGCCAACGTCCTGACTTTC. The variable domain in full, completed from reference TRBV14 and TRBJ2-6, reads EAGVTQFPSHSVIEKGQTVTLRCDPISGHDNLYWYRRVMGKEIKFLLHFVKESKQDESGMPNNRFLAERTGGTYSTLKVQPAELEDSGVYFCASSQVRAGASGANVLTFGAGSRLTVL.

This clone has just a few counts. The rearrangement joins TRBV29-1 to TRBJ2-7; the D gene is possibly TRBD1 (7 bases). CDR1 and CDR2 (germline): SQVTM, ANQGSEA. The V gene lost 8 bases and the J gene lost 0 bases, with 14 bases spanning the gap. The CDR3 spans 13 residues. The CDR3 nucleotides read TGCAGCTACAGGGGAGGATCCTCCTACGAGCAGTACTTC. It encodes CSYRGGSSYEQYF.